This T cell receptor beta chain originates from a study of tumor-infiltrating lymphocytes in primary liver carcinoma. This clonotype appeared many times. Blood RNA was derived from unsorted whole blood, and germline DNA was extracted too. The CDR3 is 16 amino acids. V was shortened by 6 bases and J by 1 base, with 13 bases between the two germline ends. A primer in the constant region served to generate TCR beta cDNA from roughly 450 ng of total RNA. Libraries of TCR beta came from three nested multiplex PCR rounds with slightly modified ARM-PCR. Both of the initial two PCR rounds ran for about 11 cycles and employed TRBV1-TRBV30 forward primers alongside a C-beta reverse primer. TCRdb independently ran MiXCR on the multiplex PCR reads; one entry per CDR3 protein. The sample lists approximately 210,000 distinct CDR3 sequences, less than 70% occurring once.

The sequenced sample consisted of peripheral blood. The clonotype was recovered from an older woman with primary liver carcinoma and hepatitis B virus infection. The chain carries TRBV12-3 or TRBV12-4 and TRBJ2-6; D remains ambiguous. DNA of the CDR3: TGTGCCAGCAGCTCCCCCCGGCGTTCTGGGGCCAACGTCCTGACTTTC. It is translated as CASSSPRRSGANVLTF.